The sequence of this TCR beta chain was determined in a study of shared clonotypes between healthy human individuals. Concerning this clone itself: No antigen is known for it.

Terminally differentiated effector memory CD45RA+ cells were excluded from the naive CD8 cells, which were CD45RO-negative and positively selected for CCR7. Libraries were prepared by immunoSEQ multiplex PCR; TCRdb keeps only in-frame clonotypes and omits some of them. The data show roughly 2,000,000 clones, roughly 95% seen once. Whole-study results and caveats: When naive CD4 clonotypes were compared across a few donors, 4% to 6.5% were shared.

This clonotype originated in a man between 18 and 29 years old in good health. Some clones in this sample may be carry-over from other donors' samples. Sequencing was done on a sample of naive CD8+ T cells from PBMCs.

The CDR3 protein is CATSRRDRRSYEQYF. The CDR3 DNA sequence: TGTGCCACCAGCAGAAGGGACCGGAGGAGCTACGAGCAGTACTTC. The chain carries TRBV15 and TRBJ2-7, with D possibly called TRBD1 or TRBD2 (5 bases each). CDR3 length: 15 amino acids. Germline V CDR1 and CDR2: LNHNV, YYDKDF (reference sequence). The V end was cut by 2 bases, the J end by 3 bases, with 14 bases between.